These 5 T cell receptor beta chains were all obtained from the same sample, sequenced in a study of T cells after yellow fever vaccination. One entry per CDR3 protein results from TCRdb running MiXCR on the 5' RACE reads. The data hold about 310,000 distinct CDR3 sequences, with 3.6% observed a single time. Sequencing was performed on PBMCs, taken on the day of the yellow fever booster vaccination. The receptors derive from a young man who received the YFV17D yellow fever vaccine.

The sample holds a few counts of this clonotype. The chain couples TRBV5-3 to TRBJ2-7; 8 bases are shared with TRBD1. TRBV5-3 carries the ORF label, with uncertain function. There are 17 residues in the CDR3. J was trimmed by 2 bases and V by 1 base; bases with no gene match: 11. The CDR3 DNA is TGTGCCAGAAGCTTGAGGACAGGGAACGTAGGCCCCTACGAGCAGTACGTC. Amino acids: CARSLRTGNVGPYEQYV.

Many counts were recorded for this clonotype. V gene TRBV7-2 combines with J gene TRBJ2-7; 9 bases agree with TRBD1. V lost 5 bases, J lost 7 bases, and 9 bases stayed unmatched. Germline lookup yields CDR1 SGHTA and CDR2 FQGNSA. This CDR3 region has 14 residues. The CDR3 nucleotides read TGTGCCAGCAGCACGGGACAGGGTACTTTTGAGCAGTACTTC. Translation: CASSTGQGTFEQYF.

This clonotype was observed many times. This chain uses TRBV27 with TRBJ2-7; 10 bases align to TRBD1. CDR1 MNHEY and CDR2 SMNVEV come from the germline V gene (reference sequence). V was clipped by 3 bases and J by 5 bases; unmatched bases: 4. This CDR3 has 14 residues. CDR3 protein: CASSFRDRGHEQYF. The CDR3 DNA follows: TGTGCCAGCAGTTTCCGGGACAGGGGCCACGAGCAGTACTTC.

This clonotype was found many times. The CDR3 DNA is TGTGCCACCAGCAAAACGTCCAGCCAGGGGAGGCAGTTCTTC. It encodes CATSKTSSQGRQFF. The rearrangement uses TRBV15 and TRBJ2-1, with a weak D call TRBD1 (6 bases). CDR3 length: 14 amino acids. Germline CDR1 LNHNV, CDR2 YYDKDF (reference sequence). V lost 4 bases and J lost 12, with 19 bases in between.

This clonotype turned up a few times. The rearrangement joins TRBV25-1 to TRBJ1-2; a weak D match, TRBD1 (5 bases). The CDR3 sequence is 15 residues long. CDR1 and CDR2 from the germline V gene are MGHDK and SYGVNS. Trimming took off 2 bases at V and 8 bases at J, with 18 bases between the two ends. Written as DNA, the CDR3 is TGTGCCAGCAGTGAACGCGGGGGAGGAGGGGACGGCTACACCTTC. Translation: CASSERGGGGDGYTF.